This T cell receptor (beta chain) was recorded in a study of blood T cells in healthy people across ages. The CDR3 has 15 residues. The junction had 8 bases not matched to a gene; V was cut back by 4 bases and J by 5 bases. CDR1 is SGHRS and CDR2 is YFSETQ in the germline V gene. Alongside a J-beta primer mix, a sample-barcoded 5' primer served in a second PCR lasting roughly 7 to 11 cycles. CDR3-containing paired-end reads numbered at least 2.5 million in each sample. TCRdb recomputed calls from the 5' RACE reads with MiXCR, one row per CDR3 protein. Of about 640,000 distinct CDR3 sequences in the sample, 58% were seen once.

The gene calls are TRBV5-1 and TRBJ2-1; 8 nucleotides agree with TRBD1. This sequence originates from a man aged 55 to 69 in good health. Sequenced material: blood. CDR3 bases: TGCGCCAGCAGCAGAGGACAGGGCAGCCACAATGAGCAGTTCTTC. Translated: CASSRGQGSHNEQFF.